This T cell receptor (beta chain) stems from a study of PD-1 blockade in classical Hodgkin lymphoma. The data were produced by immunoSEQ multiplex PCR, yet TCRdb's version contains in-frame clones alone and is incomplete. Seen here are tens of thousands of clones, approximately 66% observed once, and the top ten hold roughly a quarter. General study points: Researchers reported that CD4+ TCR diversity, though not CD8+, rose significantly by C4D1.

Each patient's relapse followed autologous stem cell transplantation, and brentuximab vedotin exposure varied. On this clone: The antigen remains unidentified.

Germline assignment: CDR1 LGHNA and CDR2 YSLEER. CDR3 length: 18 amino acids. J gave up 4 bases and V 0 bases, and 15 bases lay outside the gene matches. Sequencing was performed on peripheral blood mononuclear cells (PBMCs), taken before the second cycle of nivolumab. The clonotype comes from a human donor with classical Hodgkin lymphoma. V is TRBV4-3 and J is TRBJ2-7; 7 nucleotides align to TRBD2. Here the CDR3 reads CASSQDPPGGPTQYEQYF. DNA of the CDR3: TGCGCCAGCAGCCAAGATCCTCCGGGAGGACCCACCCAATACGAGCAGTACTTC.